The clone carrying this TCR beta chain was observed many times. The data stem from a study of human T cells and chemical hapten exposure. Looking at the study overall: Variability of per-sample TCR yields stemmed mainly from small differences in pooled library volume.

Germline loops: CDR1 DFQATT, CDR2 SNEGSKA (reference sequence). Trimming removed 0 bases at V and 6 bases at J, with 17 bases between. This CDR3 has 15 amino acids. Unique molecular identifiers were linked by the library to individual cDNA molecules. How the authors handled the data: From around 20,000 to 690,000 TCRs were found per sample, with a median of around 96,000. TCRdb used MiXCR to reprocess the reads, holding one entry per CDR3 protein. TCRdb, not the authors, supplied the V and J calls. The profile shows about 120,000 distinct CDR3 sequences, approximately 9% of them singletons. Unfractionated whole blood yielded the extracted total RNA.

The sequence derives from a human donor in good health. Some clones in this sample may be carry-over from other donors' samples. Sequenced sample: whole blood. V gene TRBV20-1 combines with J gene TRBJ1-2, with a weak D call TRBD1 (6 bases). The CDR3 DNA is TGCAGTGCTAGAGATCCTCAAAGGGGGGTGGATGGCTACACCTTC. This encodes CSARDPQRGVDGYTF.